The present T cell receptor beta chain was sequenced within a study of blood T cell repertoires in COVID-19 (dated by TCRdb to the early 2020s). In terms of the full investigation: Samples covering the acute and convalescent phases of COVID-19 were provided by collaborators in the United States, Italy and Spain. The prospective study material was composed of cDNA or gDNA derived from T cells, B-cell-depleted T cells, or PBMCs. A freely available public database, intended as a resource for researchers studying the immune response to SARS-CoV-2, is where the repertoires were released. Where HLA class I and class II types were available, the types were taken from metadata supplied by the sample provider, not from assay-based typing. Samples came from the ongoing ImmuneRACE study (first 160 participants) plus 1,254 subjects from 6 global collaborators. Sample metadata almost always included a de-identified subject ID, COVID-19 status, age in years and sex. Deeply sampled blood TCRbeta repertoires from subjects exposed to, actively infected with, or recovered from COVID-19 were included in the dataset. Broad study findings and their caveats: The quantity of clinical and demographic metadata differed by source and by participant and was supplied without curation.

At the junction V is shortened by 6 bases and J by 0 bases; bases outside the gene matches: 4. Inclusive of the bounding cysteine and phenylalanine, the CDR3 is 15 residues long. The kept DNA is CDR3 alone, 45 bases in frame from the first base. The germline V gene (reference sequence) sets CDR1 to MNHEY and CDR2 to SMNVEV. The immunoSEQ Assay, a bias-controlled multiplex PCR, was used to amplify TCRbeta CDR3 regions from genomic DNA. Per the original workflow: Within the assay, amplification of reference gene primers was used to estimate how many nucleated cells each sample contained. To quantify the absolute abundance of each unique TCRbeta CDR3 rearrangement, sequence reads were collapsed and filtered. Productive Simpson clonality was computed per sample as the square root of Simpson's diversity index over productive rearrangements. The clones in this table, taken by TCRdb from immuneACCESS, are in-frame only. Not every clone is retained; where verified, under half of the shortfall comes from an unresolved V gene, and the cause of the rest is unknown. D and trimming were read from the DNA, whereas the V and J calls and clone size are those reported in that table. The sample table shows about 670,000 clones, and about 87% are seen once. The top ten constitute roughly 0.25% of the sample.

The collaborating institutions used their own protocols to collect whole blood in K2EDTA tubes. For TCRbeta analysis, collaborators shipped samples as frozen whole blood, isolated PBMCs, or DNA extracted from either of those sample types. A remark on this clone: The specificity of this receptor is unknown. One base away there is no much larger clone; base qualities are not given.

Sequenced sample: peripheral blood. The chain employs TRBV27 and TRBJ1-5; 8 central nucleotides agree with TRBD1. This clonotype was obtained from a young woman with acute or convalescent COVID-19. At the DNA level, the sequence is TGTGCCAGCAGGAGACAGGGGCTTAGCAATCAGCCCCAGCATTTT. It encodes CASRRQGLSNQPQHF.